This is a list of T cell receptor beta chains from one sample in a study of shared clonotypes between healthy human individuals. The method was immunoSEQ multiplex PCR; TCRdb's version includes in-frame clones alone and lacks a portion of them. Of millions of clones listed, roughly 92% are singletons. The specimen was naive CD4+ T cells sorted from blood. The receptors here all came from a man aged 18 to 35 in good health. The CDR3 runs from the conserved cysteine through the conserved F or W. D genes are given only for firm matches. Clone size, where shown, is once, few, many, or a class for clones that have expanded.

DNA,CDR3,J,V,size,length,D
TGTGCCAGCAGCAAAACAGGGGGTTCGTACACCGGGGAGCTGTTTTTT,CASSKTGGSYTGELFF,TRBJ2-2,TRBV5-4,once,16,TRBD1
TGTGCCAGCAGCGCCGGGACTAGCGGTTCCTACGAGCAGTACTTC,CASSAGTSGSYEQYF,TRBJ2-7,TRBV9,few,15,TRBD2
TGTGCCACATCCACCGGCGGATCGCAGTATTTT,CATSTGGSQYF,TRBJ2-3,TRBV2,-,11,-
TGCGCCAGCAGCCCCGGACAGGTCTCCGGGGACATTCAGTACTTC,CASSPGQVSGDIQYF,TRBJ2-4,TRBV5-1,-,15,TRBD1
-,CAWNFGPGTTGNTIYF,TRBJ1-3,TRBV30,once,16,-
TGCGCCAGCAGCCCGGGTTCTGACGAGCAGTACTTC,CASSPGSDEQYF,TRBJ2-7,TRBV5-1,-,12,-
TGTGCCAGCCGAGCAGGGATGAACTATGGCTACACCTTC,CASRAGMNYGYTF,TRBJ1-2,TRBV6-6,-,13,-
TGTGCCAGCAGCCGCTCAGCTGCCTACGAGCAGTACTTC,CASSRSAAYEQYF,TRBJ2-7,TRBV5-6,-,13,-
TGTGCCAGCAGAGAAACAGGGGGCTATTACGAGCAGTACTTC,CASRETGGYYEQYF,TRBJ2-7,TRBV28,-,14,TRBD1
TGTGCCAGCAGTCCTTCCGGGACACTCTTCGACGGGGAGCTGTTTTTT,CASSPSGTLFDGELFF,TRBJ2-2,TRBV6-6,-,16,-
TGCGCCAGCAGCTTGGGCCAGGGTAAAGAGACCCAGTACTTC,CASSLGQGKETQYF,TRBJ2-5,TRBV5-1,-,14,-
TGTGCCAGCAGTCCCCGAAACAGGGTACCCGGGGAGCTGTTTTTT,CASSPRNRVPGELFF,TRBJ2-2,TRBV27,-,15,-
TGTGCCAGCAGCCGGACAGTGGGGGAGGGCACCATATATTTT,CASSRTVGEGTIYF,TRBJ1-3,TRBV7-8,-,14,-
TGTGCCAGCGATGGGCAGCCCAGTCTGCGGGCTTTCTTT,CASDGQPSLRAFF,TRBJ1-1,TRBV21-1,-,13,-
TGCGCCAGCAGCCCGACAACGAACACCGGGGAGCTGTTTTTT,CASSPTTNTGELFF,TRBJ2-2,TRBV5-1,-,14,-
TGTGCCAGCAGTGACCCGGGGGTCGTTAGGCGTACAGATACGCAGTATTTT,CASSDPGVVRRTDTQYF,TRBJ2-3,TRBV2,-,17,-
TGCGCCAGCAGCGCAGACCCTCAGGGGGCACTGGGCTACACCTTC,CASSADPQGALGYTF,TRBJ1-2,TRBV5-1,-,15,TRBD1
TGTGCCAGCAGCCCAGTGGCAGGGATCAACTATGGCTACACCTTC,CASSPVAGINYGYTF,TRBJ1-2,TRBV11-2,-,15,-
TGCGCCAGCAGCTTAGAAGGAACTAATGAAAAACTGTTTTTT,CASSLEGTNEKLFF,TRBJ1-4,TRBV5-1,-,14,-
TGTGCAAGTCGCCCGCGACAGGGGCCCCCCTACGAGCAGTACTTC,CASRPRQGPPYEQYF,TRBJ2-7,TRBV12-2,-,15,-
TGTGCCAGTAGTGAGAGACTCACCTCCGGCAATCAGCCCCAGCATTTT,CASSERLTSGNQPQHF,TRBJ1-5,TRBV19,-,16,-
TGTGCCTGGAGTGTACACTTAAACTCCTACGAGCAGTACTTC,CAWSVHLNSYEQYF,TRBJ2-7,TRBV30,once,14,-
TGTGCCAGTAGTATGGTGACAGGGTCATATAACTATGGCTACACCTTC,CASSMVTGSYNYGYTF,TRBJ1-2,TRBV19,-,16,TRBD1
TGTGCCAGCAGCCTAGGACTAGCGGGGGAGACCCAGTACTTC,CASSLGLAGETQYF,TRBJ2-5,TRBV7-6,-,14,TRBD2
TGTGCCAGCAGTTTAACCGGGGCGGACGGATATGGCTACACCTTC,CASSLTGADGYGYTF,TRBJ1-2,TRBV28,-,15,-
TGTGCCAGCAGCCCCCAGGGATCCGAGCAGTACTTC,CASSPQGSEQYF,TRBJ2-7,TRBV5-5,few,12,-
TGTGCCAGCAGTTCGCAAACTGAAGCTTTCTTT,CASSSQTEAFF,TRBJ1-1,TRBV28,-,11,-
TGTGCCAGCAGCTCCCCAGGACTAGCGGGGATTACAGATACGCAGTATTTT,CASSSPGLAGITDTQYF,TRBJ2-3,TRBV5-4,-,17,TRBD2
TGTGCCAGCAGTTACAGGGGGCGGGAGACCCAGTACTTC,CASSYRGRETQYF,TRBJ2-5,TRBV6-5,-,13,TRBD1
TGTGCCAGCAGCCCCGGACAGGCCCTACGCTCTGGAAACACCATATATTTT,CASSPGQALRSGNTIYF,TRBJ1-3,TRBV7-9,-,17,TRBD1
TGTGCCACCAGCAGATCCGCAGGCACAGGGGGCAACGAGCAGTACTTC,CATSRSAGTGGNEQYF,TRBJ2-7,TRBV15,-,16,TRBD1
TGTGCCAGCTCAGATATACAGGGGAAAGCTTTCTTT,CASSDIQGKAFF,TRBJ1-1,TRBV18,-,12,TRBD1
TGTGCCAGCAGCATGGGGCAGGGGACAGGCTCACCCCTCCACTTT,CASSMGQGTGSPLHF,TRBJ1-6,TRBV5-6,-,15,TRBD1
TGTGCCAGCAGTTACTCCGGGCGGGGGGGCTTCTACGAGCAGTACTTC,CASSYSGRGGFYEQYF,TRBJ2-7,TRBV6-5,-,16,TRBD2
TGTGCCTGGAGTGGGCGAGGGGGGGTCTACGAGCAGTACTTC,CAWSGRGGVYEQYF,TRBJ2-7,TRBV30,-,14,-
TGTGCCAGCAGACTAGCGGGACTTCACGAGCAGTACTTC,CASRLAGLHEQYF,TRBJ2-7,TRBV7-2,-,13,TRBD2
TGCGCCAGCAGCCTCGACAGGCGAGGGAACGAAAAACTGTTTTTT,CASSLDRRGNEKLFF,TRBJ1-4,TRBV5-1,-,15,-
TGCAGTGCTCCCGCCGGACTTGAAGCTTTCTTT,CSAPAGLEAFF,TRBJ1-1,TRBV20-1,-,11,-
TGTGCCAGCAGCTTAGTTGCGCGGGAGAATCGCTACGAGCAGTACTTC,CASSLVARENRYEQYF,TRBJ2-7,TRBV7-9,-,16,TRBD2
TGTGCCAGCAGCTTGTCACTAGCGGGGGGGCCGGAGACCCAGTACTTC,CASSLSLAGGPETQYF,TRBJ2-5,TRBV5-4,-,16,TRBD2
TGTGCTAGCAACAAAATAACTAGAGCATCTGGGGAGCTGTTTTTT,CASNKITRASGELFF,TRBJ2-2,TRBV7-7,-,15,-
TGCGCCAGCAGCCCCGGGAACTCCTACGAGCAGTACTTC,CASSPGNSYEQYF,TRBJ2-7,TRBV5-1,-,13,-
TGTGCCAGCAGTTCCCCTAGCGGGAGGCAAAATGAGCAGTTCTTC,CASSSPSGRQNEQFF,TRBJ2-1,TRBV27,-,15,TRBD2
TGTGCCAGCAGCCCGGGCGGGAGGGATGAAAAACTGTTTTTT,CASSPGGRDEKLFF,TRBJ1-4,TRBV5-4,once,14,-
TGCGCCAGCAGCCGAATCGGGACAGGGGGTAGAAACACCATATATTTT,CASSRIGTGGRNTIYF,TRBJ1-3,TRBV5-1,-,16,TRBD1
TGTGCCTGGAGGGGTGAGATTTGGGGCAATGAGCAGTTCTTC,CAWRGEIWGNEQFF,TRBJ2-1,TRBV30,-,14,-